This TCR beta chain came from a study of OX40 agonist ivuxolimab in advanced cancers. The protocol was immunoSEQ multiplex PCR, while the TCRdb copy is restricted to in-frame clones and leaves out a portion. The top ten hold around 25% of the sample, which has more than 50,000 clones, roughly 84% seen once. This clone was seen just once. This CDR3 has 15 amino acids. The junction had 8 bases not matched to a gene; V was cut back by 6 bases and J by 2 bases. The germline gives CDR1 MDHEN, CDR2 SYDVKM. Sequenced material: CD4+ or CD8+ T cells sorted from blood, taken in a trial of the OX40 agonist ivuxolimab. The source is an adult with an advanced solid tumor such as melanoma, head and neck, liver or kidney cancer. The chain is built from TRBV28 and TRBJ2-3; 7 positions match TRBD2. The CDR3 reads CASSRLADDTDTQYF. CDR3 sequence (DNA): TGTGCCAGCAGCCGACTAGCAGATGACACAGATACGCAGTATTTT.